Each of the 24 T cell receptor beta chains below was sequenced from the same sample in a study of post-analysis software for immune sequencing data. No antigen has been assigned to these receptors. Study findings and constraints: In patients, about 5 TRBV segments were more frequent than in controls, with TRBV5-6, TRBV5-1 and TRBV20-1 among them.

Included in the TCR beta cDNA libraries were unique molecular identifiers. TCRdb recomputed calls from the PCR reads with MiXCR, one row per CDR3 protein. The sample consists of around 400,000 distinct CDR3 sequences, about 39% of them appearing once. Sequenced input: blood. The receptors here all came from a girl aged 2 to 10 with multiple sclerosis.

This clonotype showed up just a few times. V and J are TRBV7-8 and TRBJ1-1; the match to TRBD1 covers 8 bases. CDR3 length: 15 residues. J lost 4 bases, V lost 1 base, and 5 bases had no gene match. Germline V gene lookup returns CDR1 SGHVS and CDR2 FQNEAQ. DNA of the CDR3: TGTGCCAGCAGCTTAGTTGACACAGGGGGCACTGAAGCTTTCTTT. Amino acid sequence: CASSLVDTGGTEAFF.

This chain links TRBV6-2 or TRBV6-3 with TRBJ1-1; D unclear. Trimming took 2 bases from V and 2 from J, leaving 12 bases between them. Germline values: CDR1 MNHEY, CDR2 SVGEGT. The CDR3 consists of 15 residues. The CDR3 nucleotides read TGTGCCAGCAGTTACCCCGGGCTCGTTAACACTGAAGCTTTCTTT. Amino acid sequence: CASSYPGLVNTEAFF.

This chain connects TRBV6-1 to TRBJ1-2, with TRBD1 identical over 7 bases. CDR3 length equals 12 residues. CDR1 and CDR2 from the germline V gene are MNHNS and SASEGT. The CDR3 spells CTTSTGMHGYTF. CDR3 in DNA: TGTACCACCTCGACAGGGATGCATGGCTACACCTTC.

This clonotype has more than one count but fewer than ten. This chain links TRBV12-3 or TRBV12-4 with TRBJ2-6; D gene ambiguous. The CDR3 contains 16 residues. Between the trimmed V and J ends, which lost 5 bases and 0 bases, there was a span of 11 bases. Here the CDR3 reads CASSLRRRSGANVLTF. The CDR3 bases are TGTGCCAGCAGTCTGCGACGGCGCTCTGGGGCCAACGTCCTGACTTTC.

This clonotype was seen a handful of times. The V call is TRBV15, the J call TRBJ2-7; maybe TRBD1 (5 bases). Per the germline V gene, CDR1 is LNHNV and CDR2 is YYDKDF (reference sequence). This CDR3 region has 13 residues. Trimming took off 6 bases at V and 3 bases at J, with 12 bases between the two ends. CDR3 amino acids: CATSNRLSYEQYF. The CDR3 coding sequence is TGTGCCACCAGTAACAGGCTGAGCTACGAGCAGTACTTC.

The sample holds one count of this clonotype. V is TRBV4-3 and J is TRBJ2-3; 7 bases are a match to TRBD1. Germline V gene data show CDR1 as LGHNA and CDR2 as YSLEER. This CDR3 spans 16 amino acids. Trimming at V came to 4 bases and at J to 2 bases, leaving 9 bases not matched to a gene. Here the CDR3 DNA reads TGCGCCAGCAGCCCTGTTGCGCAGGGGGTCACAGATACGCAGTATTTT. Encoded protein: CASSPVAQGVTDTQYF.

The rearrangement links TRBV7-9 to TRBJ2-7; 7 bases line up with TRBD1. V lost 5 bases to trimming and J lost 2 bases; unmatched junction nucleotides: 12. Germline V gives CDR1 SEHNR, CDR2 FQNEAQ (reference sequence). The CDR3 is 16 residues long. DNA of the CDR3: TGTGCCAGCAGCGCCGGGACAGCCCCACCACCCTACGAGCAGTACTTC. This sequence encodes CASSAGTAPPPYEQYF.

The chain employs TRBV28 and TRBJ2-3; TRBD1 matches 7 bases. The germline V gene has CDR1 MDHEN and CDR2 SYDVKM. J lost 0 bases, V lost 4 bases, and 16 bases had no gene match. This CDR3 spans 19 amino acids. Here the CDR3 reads CASSYADRIGFGSTDTQYF. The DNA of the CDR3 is TGTGCCAGCAGTTATGCGGACAGGATTGGGTTTGGAAGCACAGATACGCAGTATTTT. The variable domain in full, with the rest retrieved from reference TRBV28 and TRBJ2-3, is DVKVTQSSRYLVKRTGEKVFLECVQDMDHENMFWYRQDPGLGLRLIYFSYDVKMKEKGDIPEGYSVSREKKERFSLILESASTNQTSMYLCASSYADRIGFGSTDTQYFGPGTRLTVL.

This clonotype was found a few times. CDR3 residues: CASSQAPAGVPDTQYF. CDR3 nucleotide sequence: TGTGCCAGCAGCCAGGCTCCAGCGGGAGTACCAGATACGCAGTATTTT. The chain employs TRBV7-9 and TRBJ2-3; 8 nucleotides agree with TRBD2. There are 16 residues in the CDR3. The junction had 11 bases not matched to a gene; V was cut back by 5 bases and J by 4 bases. CDR1 SEHNR and CDR2 FQNEAQ come from the germline V gene (reference sequence).

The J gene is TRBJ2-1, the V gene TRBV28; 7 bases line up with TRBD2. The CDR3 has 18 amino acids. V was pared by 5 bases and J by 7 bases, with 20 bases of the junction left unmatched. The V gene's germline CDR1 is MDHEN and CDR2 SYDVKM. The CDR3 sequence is CASSPLRTRNLPTNEQFF. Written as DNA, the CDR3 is TGTGCCAGCAGTCCCCTTAGGACTAGAAATCTCCCTACGAATGAGCAGTTCTTC.

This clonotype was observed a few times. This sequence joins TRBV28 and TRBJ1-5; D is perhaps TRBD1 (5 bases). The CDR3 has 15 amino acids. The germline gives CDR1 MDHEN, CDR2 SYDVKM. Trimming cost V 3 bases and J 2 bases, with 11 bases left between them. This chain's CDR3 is CASSLVLTGNQPQHF. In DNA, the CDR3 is TGTGCCAGCAGTTTGGTTTTGACAGGCAATCAGCCCCAGCATTTT.

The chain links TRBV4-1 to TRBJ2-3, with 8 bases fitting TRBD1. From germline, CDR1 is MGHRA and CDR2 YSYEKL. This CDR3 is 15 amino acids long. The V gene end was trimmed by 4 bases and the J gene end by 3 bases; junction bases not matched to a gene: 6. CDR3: CASSRTGTGTDTQYF. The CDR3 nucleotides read TGCGCCAGCAGCCGGACAGGGACGGGAACAGATACGCAGTATTTT.

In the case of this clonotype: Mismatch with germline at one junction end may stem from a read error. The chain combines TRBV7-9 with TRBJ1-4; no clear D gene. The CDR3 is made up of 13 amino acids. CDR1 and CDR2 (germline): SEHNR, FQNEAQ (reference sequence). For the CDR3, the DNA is TGTGCCAGCAGCCGTGGGTTAAATGAAAAACGGTTTTTT. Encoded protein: CASSRGLNEKRFF.

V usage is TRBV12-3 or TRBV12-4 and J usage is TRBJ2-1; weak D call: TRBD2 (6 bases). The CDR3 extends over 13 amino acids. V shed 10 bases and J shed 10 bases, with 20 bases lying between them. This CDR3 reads CAINQRLVGEQFF. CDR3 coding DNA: TGTGCCATCAATCAGAGACTAGTCGGCGAGCAGTTCTTC.

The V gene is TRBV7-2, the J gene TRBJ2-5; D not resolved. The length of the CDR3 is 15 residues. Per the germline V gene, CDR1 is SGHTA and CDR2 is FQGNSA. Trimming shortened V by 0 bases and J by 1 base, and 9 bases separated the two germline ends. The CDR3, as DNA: TGTGCCAGCAGCTTAGCGCCCAGGTCCCAAGAGACCCAGTACTTC. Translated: CASSLAPRSQETQYF.

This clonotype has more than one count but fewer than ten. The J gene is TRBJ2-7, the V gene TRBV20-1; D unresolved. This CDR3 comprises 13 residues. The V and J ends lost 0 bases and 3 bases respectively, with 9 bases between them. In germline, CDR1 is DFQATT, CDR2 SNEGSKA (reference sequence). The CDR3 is CSARDRQVYEQYF. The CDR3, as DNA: TGCAGTGCTAGAGATAGACAAGTCTACGAGCAGTACTTC.

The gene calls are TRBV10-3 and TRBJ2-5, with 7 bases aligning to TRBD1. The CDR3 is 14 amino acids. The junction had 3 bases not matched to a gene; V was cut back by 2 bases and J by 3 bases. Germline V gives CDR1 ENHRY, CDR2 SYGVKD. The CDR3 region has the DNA TGTGCCATCAGTGAGACAGGGGAAAAAGAGACCCAGTACTTC. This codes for CAISETGEKETQYF.

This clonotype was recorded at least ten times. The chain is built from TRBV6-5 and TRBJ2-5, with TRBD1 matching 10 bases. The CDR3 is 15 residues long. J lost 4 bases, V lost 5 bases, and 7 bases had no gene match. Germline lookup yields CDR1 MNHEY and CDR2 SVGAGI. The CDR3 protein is CASSRTGGIRETQYF. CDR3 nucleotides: TGTGCCAGCAGTAGGACAGGGGGTATACGAGAGACCCAGTACTTC.

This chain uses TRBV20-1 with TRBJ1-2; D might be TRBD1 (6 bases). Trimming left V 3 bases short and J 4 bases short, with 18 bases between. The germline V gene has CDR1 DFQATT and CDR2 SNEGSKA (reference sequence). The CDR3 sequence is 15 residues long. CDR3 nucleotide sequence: TGCAGTGCTAGCCTTCGCCGCGGGACACTCTATGGCTACACCTTC. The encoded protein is CSASLRRGTLYGYTF.

The CDR3 reads CASGRGDEQYF. The DNA for the CDR3 is TGTGCTAGTGGCCGGGGGGACGAGCAGTACTTC. The chain recombines TRBV12-5 with TRBJ2-7; 7 nucleotides align to TRBD2. The germline gives CDR1 LGHNT, CDR2 FRNRAP. Trimming cost V 6 bases and J 5 bases; bases outside gene matches: 1. The CDR3 is 11 residues long.

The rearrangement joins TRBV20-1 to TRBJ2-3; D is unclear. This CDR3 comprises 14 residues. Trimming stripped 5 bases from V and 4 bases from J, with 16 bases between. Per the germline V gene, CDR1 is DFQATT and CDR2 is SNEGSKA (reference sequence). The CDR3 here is CSAAGSWGSDTQYF. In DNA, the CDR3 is TGCAGTGCTGCCGGGTCGTGGGGATCAGATACGCAGTATTTT.

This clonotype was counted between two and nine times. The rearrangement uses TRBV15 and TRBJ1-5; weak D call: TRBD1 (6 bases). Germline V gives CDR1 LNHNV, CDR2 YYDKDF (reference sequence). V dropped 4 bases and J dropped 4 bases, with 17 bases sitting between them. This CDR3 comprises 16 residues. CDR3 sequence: CATSMQQGTWNQPQHF. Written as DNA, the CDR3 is TGTGCCACCAGCATGCAGCAGGGGACGTGGAATCAGCCCCAGCATTTT.

DNA of the CDR3: TGTGCCAGCAGCACAGCGGGATCGAGCTCCTACAATGAGCAGTTCTTC. Translation: CASSTAGSSSYNEQFF. J is TRBJ2-1 and V is TRBV7-2, with TRBD2 matching over 7 bases. Germline trimming cut 5 bases from V and 0 bases from J; bases unmatched to any gene: 7. This CDR3 region has 16 residues. CDR1 is SGHTA and CDR2 is FQGNSA in the germline V gene.

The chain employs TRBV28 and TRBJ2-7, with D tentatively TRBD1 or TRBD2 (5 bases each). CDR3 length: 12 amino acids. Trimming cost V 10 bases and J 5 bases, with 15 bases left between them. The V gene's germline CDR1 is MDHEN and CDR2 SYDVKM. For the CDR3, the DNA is TGTGCCACCTCCGGGACGGTACACGAGCAGTACTTC. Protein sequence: CATSGTVHEQYF. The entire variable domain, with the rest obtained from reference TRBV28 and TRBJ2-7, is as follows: DVKVTQSSRYLVKRTGEKVFLECVQDMDHENMFWYRQDPGLGLRLIYFSYDVKMKEKGDIPEGYSVSREKKERFSLILESASTNQTSMYLCATSGTVHEQYFGPGTRLTVT.